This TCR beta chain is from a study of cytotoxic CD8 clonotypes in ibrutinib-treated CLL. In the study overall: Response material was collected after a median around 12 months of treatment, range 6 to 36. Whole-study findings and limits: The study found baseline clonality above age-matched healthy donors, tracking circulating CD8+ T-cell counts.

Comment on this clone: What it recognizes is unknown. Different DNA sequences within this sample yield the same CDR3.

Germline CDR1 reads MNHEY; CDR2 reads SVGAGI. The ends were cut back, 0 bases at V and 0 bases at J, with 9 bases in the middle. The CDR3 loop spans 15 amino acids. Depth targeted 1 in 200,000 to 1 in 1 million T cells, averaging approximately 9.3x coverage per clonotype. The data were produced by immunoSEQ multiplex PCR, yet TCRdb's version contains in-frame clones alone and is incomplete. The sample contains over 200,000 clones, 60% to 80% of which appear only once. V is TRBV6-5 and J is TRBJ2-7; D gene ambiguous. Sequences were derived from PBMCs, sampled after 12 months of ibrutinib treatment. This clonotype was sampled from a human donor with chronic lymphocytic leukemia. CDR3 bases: TGTGCCAGCAGTTACTCGACCTCACCCTCCTACGAGCAGTACTTC. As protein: CASSYSTSPSYEQYF.